This TCR beta chain is drawn from a study of vaccination and CD4 T cells after COVID-19. Study-wide points: Recorded median SARS-CoV-2-reactive clonotype numbers increased from roughly 19 to 38 without reaching significance.

The table lists this clonotype with a few counts. Its antigen is undetermined. Germline values: CDR1 MNHEY, CDR2 SMNVEV (reference sequence). CDR3 size: 15 residues. Trimming at V came to 6 bases and at J to 4 bases, leaving 6 bases not matched to a gene. Treatment reported: approximately nine-day PBMC culture with coronavirus spike peptide pools or control peptides (ViraFEST assay). Culture conditions combined around 2 million PBMCs per well with 7.5 to 10 IU/ml IL-2 and about 9.8 ug/ml peptide pools. On day 3 and again on day 7, fresh IL-2 medium was used to replace half the medium. The Oncomine TCR Beta short-read assay was applied to DNA of cultured CD4+ T cells. TCRdb passed the PCR reads through MiXCR, listing each CDR3 protein once. Of over 3,500 distinct CDR3 sequences listed, around 16% are singletons.

The chain combines TRBV27 with TRBJ2-1; 10 bases agree with TRBD2. Sequenced: CD4+ T cells from blood, cultured in vitro. The clonotype was recovered from a human donor who had recovered from COVID-19. The CDR3 DNA is TGTGCCAGCAGCCGCCCGGGACTAGCGTACAATGAGCAGTTCTTC. As protein: CASSRPGLAYNEQFF.